The 30 T cell receptor beta chains below all came from one sample that was sequenced in a study of shared clonotypes between healthy human individuals. Here immunoSEQ multiplex PCR was the method, and the copy in TCRdb shows in-frame clones only, minus some. The sample has fewer than 850,000 clones, less than 95% seen once. The sequencing input was memory CD8+ T cells from PBMCs. Regarding subset: CD45RO+ cells pooled with CCR7-negative TemRA cells. These receptor sequences come from a man between 18 and 35 years old in good health. Some clones in this sample may be carry-over from other donors' samples.

The J gene is TRBJ2-7, the V gene TRBV9; TRBD2 aligns across 7 bases. Germline-derived CDR1 and CDR2 are SGDLS and YYNGEE. V shed 3 bases and J 3 bases; nucleotides not matched to a gene: 6. The CDR3 consists of 14 residues. CDR3 sequence reads: CASSASGDFYEQYF. CDR3 in DNA: TGTGCCAGCAGCGCCAGCGGGGATTTCTACGAGCAGTACTTC.

The V call is TRBV5-1, the J call TRBJ1-2; 8 positions agree with TRBD1. In germline, CDR1 is SGHRS, CDR2 YFSETQ. The ends lost 1 base at V and 7 bases at J; junction bases unmatched: 6. The CDR3 totals 14 residues. CDR3 in amino acids: CASSLTGGPPGYTF. In DNA form, the CDR3 reads TGCGCCAGCAGCTTGACAGGGGGTCCTCCTGGCTACACCTTC.

This clone was seen once. The V gene is TRBV20-1, the J gene TRBJ1-2; TRBD1 might be the D (6 bases). The CDR3 sequence is 10 residues long. Germline-derived CDR1 and CDR2 are DFQATT and SNEGSKA (reference sequence). V dropped 7 bases and J dropped 5 bases, with 8 bases sitting between them. The DNA for the CDR3 is TGCAGTGTAGGGGGGTATGGCTACACCTTC. Protein: CSVGGYGYTF.

In its sample, this clone was seen a few times. The chain is built from TRBV28 and TRBJ2-6; tentative D call: TRBD1 (5 bases). Trimming stripped 6 bases from V and 0 bases from J, with 12 bases between. CDR3 length equals 16 residues. Per germline, CDR1 MDHEN and CDR2 SYDVKM. CDR3 nucleotide sequence: TGTGCCAGCAGCCCCCTACAGGACTCTGGGGCCAACGTCCTGACTTTC. Translating gives CASSPLQDSGANVLTF.

The V gene is TRBV28, the J gene TRBJ2-2; no clear D gene. The CDR3 length is 14 residues. V dropped 10 bases and J dropped 2 bases, with 14 bases sitting between them. CDR1 is MDHEN, CDR2 SYDVKM, per germline. The CDR3 DNA reads as TGTGCCACCACATGGGATTTTAACACCGGGGAGCTGTTTTTT. As protein: CATTWDFNTGELFF.

The chain carries TRBV5-1 and TRBJ2-2, with 13 bases fitting TRBD2. Germline CDR1 SGHRS, CDR2 YFSETQ. CDR3 length: 19 residues. V dropped 1 base and J dropped 6; count of bases not matched to a gene: 12. For the CDR3, the DNA is TGCGCCAGCAGCTTGACCTGGACTAGCGGGAGTCCACTCCCCGGGGAGCTGTTTTTT. This gives the protein CASSLTWTSGSPLPGELFF.

This chain connects TRBV27 to TRBJ2-7; maybe TRBD2 (6 bases). V lost 6 bases, J lost 5 bases, and 11 bases lay in between. Germline V gives CDR1 MNHEY, CDR2 SMNVEV (reference sequence). CDR3 length: 12 amino acids. CDR3 loop: CASRPEGNEQYF. CDR3 bases: TGTGCCAGCAGACCGGAGGGTAACGAGCAGTACTTC.

The rearrangement uses TRBV5-1 and TRBJ2-1, with D perhaps matching TRBD2 (6 bases). V was cut by 0 bases and J by 8 bases, with 15 bases left in between. The CDR3 runs to 15 residues. The germline CDR1 and CDR2 sequences are SGHRS and YFSETQ. DNA for the CDR3: TGCGCCAGCAGCTTGGCCGGCACGGGGGTGGATGAGCAGTTCTTC. Translating gives CASSLAGTGVDEQFF.

The genes are TRBV19 and TRBJ2-1; 10 nucleotides match TRBD1. Looked up from germline, CDR1 is LNHDA and CDR2 is SQIVND (reference sequence). The CDR3 totals 15 residues. Unmatched junction bases numbered 7, after V lost 6 bases and J lost 5 bases. CDR3 amino acids: CASSPEDRGDNEQFF. In DNA, the CDR3 is TGTGCCAGTAGCCCCGAGGACAGGGGGGACAATGAGCAGTTCTTC.

The V call is TRBV29-1, the J call TRBJ2-1; TRBD2 aligns across 7 bases. CDR3 length: 14 amino acids. Germline values: CDR1 SQVTM, CDR2 ANQGSEA. V lost 7 bases, J lost 6 bases, and 12 bases stayed unmatched. The chain's CDR3 is CSAKTSLASNEQFF. CDR3 in DNA: TGCAGCGCCAAGACTAGCCTTGCGAGCAATGAGCAGTTCTTC.

This chain uses TRBV7-3 with TRBJ2-7, with TRBD1 identical over 12 bases. Germline-derived CDR1 and CDR2 are SGHTA and FQGTGA. The CDR3 is 15 amino acids. Trimming cost V 4 bases and J 5 bases; bases outside gene matches: 6. The CDR3 is CASSSGQGAENEQYF. The CDR3 DNA is TGTGCCAGCAGCTCGGGACAGGGGGCGGAAAACGAGCAGTACTTC. Combining the CDR3 with reference TRBV7-3 and TRBJ2-7 gives the whole variable domain GAGVSQTPSNKVTEKGKYVELRCDPISGHTALYWYRQSLGQGPEFLIYFQGTGAADDSGLPNDRFFAVRPEGSVSTLKIQRTERGDSAVYLCASSSGQGAENEQYFGPGTRLTVT.

This clone was detected a few times. This rearrangement joins TRBV5-1 to TRBJ1-4; D is undetermined. The CDR3 runs to 15 residues. Trimming removed 0 bases at V and 1 base at J, with 7 bases between. Germline V gives CDR1 SGHRS, CDR2 YFSETQ. The CDR3 reads CASSLDGRTNEKLFF. In nucleotides, the CDR3 is TGCGCCAGCAGCTTGGATGGGAGAACTAATGAAAAACTGTTTTTT.

The V gene is TRBV6-1, the J gene TRBJ2-7, with D perhaps matching TRBD1 (6 bases). Deletions cut 7 bases from V and 6 bases from J, with 19 bases between. The CDR3 is 14 amino acids. The germline CDR1 and CDR2 sequences are MNHNS and SASEGT. The CDR3, as DNA: TGTGCCAGCAAATCCTCTCCCAGGGGTGGCGAGCAGTACTTC. It translates to CASKSSPRGGEQYF.

This chain links TRBV7-6 with TRBJ2-7, with D maybe TRBD2 (6 bases). From germline, CDR1 is SGHVS and CDR2 FNYEAQ. Trimming took 7 bases from V and 5 from J, leaving 12 bases between them. The CDR3 sequence is 12 residues long. CDR3 amino acids: CASTLGEDEQYF. The CDR3 nucleotides are TGTGCCAGCACCCTCGGGGAGGACGAGCAGTACTTC.

The genes are TRBV19 and TRBJ2-7, with 10 positions matching TRBD1. Trimming took 3 bases from V and 3 from J; bases not matched to a gene: 5. Germline CDR1 is LNHDA and CDR2 is SQIVND (reference sequence). The length of the CDR3 is 15 residues. Written as DNA, the CDR3 is TGTGCCAGTAGTATGATGACAGGGGGCGACTACGAGCAGTACTTC. Translated, it gives CASSMMTGGDYEQYF. The full variable domain, in which reference TRBV19 and TRBJ2-7 provide the parts outside the CDR3, is DGGITQSPKYLFRKEGQNVTLSCEQNLNHDAMYWYRQDPGQGLRLIYYSQIVNDFQKGDIAEGYSVSREKKESFPLTVTSAQKNPTAFYLCASSMMTGGDYEQYFGPGTRLTVT.

The chain carries TRBV27 and TRBJ2-1; TRBD1 or TRBD2 may be the D gene (5 bases each). The CDR3 has 15 amino acids. V was trimmed by 7 bases and J by 5 bases, leaving 18 bases between them. Germline V gene sequence: CDR1 MNHEY, CDR2 SMNVEV (reference sequence). CDR3 protein: CASTLGWGTNNEQFF. The CDR3, as DNA: TGTGCCAGCACCCTGGGGTGGGGGACCAACAATGAGCAGTTCTTC.

The rearrangement joins TRBV27 to TRBJ2-4; D may be TRBD1 (5 bases). Germline V lookup: CDR1 MNHEY, CDR2 SMNVEV (reference sequence). Deletions cut 2 bases from V and 8 bases from J, with 16 bases between. The CDR3 consists of 15 residues. CDR3 residues: CASSLRAEGAHIQYF. The CDR3 region has the DNA TGTGCCAGCAGTTTACGGGCAGAAGGGGCACACATTCAGTACTTC.

This chain links TRBV4-3 with TRBJ1-5; no clear D gene. The CDR3 sequence is 13 residues long. Germline V gives CDR1 LGHNA, CDR2 YSLEER. V was clipped by 0 bases and J by 4 bases, with 4 bases between them. CDR3 protein: CASSQERNQPQHF. The DNA for the CDR3 is TGCGCCAGCAGCCAAGAGAGGAATCAGCCCCAGCATTTT.

This rearrangement joins TRBV28 to TRBJ1-2; no firm D call. Deletions cut 7 bases from V and 4 bases from J, with 13 bases between. The CDR3 has 13 residues. Germline V gene lookup returns CDR1 MDHEN and CDR2 SYDVKM. CDR3 in DNA: TGTGCCAGCAAAGAGGAGTTTGGCTATGGCTACACCTTC. This encodes CASKEEFGYGYTF.

The chain couples TRBV7-8 to TRBJ2-7, with 11 bases lining up with TRBD2. The CDR3 runs 16 residues. V was pared by 5 bases and J by 4 bases, with 10 bases of the junction left unmatched. Germline CDR1 SGHVS, CDR2 FQNEAQ. Here the CDR3 reads CASSPGPGLAGYEQYF. Written as DNA, the CDR3 is TGTGCCAGCAGCCCCGGCCCCGGACTAGCGGGTTACGAGCAGTACTTC. The full variable domain, its missing parts supplied by reference TRBV7-8 and TRBJ2-7, is GAGVSQSPRYKVAKRGQDVALRCDPISGHVSLFWYQQALGQGPEFLTYFQNEAQLDKSGLPSDRFFAERPEGSVSTLKIQRTQQEDSAVYLCASSPGPGLAGYEQYFGPGTRLTVT.

The chain joins TRBV7-6 to TRBJ2-7; 9 bases line up with TRBD1. This CDR3 is 16 amino acids long. Germline-derived CDR1 and CDR2 are SGHVS and FNYEAQ. With V trimmed by 4 bases and J by 2 bases, 9 bases remained unmatched. The CDR3, as DNA: TGTGCCAGCAGCTCCTCCAGGGACAGGGCTACCTACGAGCAGTACTTC. Encoded protein: CASSSSRDRATYEQYF.

The chain recombines TRBV27 with TRBJ2-3; 8 nucleotides match TRBD2. CDR3 length: 16 residues. Germline loops: CDR1 MNHEY, CDR2 SMNVEV (reference sequence). V shed 4 bases, J shed 0 bases, and the junction held 6 bases outside the gene matches. The CDR3 sequence: CASSWASGYSTDTQYF. In DNA form, the CDR3 reads TGTGCCAGCAGTTGGGCTAGCGGGTATAGCACAGATACGCAGTATTTT.

The chain joins TRBV10-3 to TRBJ2-7; a possible D gene is TRBD2 (6 bases). Per germline, CDR1 ENHRY and CDR2 SYGVKD. This CDR3 is 16 amino acids long. V lost 6 bases, J lost 3 bases, and 21 bases lay in between. CDR3 in amino acids: CAIRQNLAETFYEQYF. The CDR3 region has the DNA TGTGCCATCAGACAAAACTTAGCGGAAACTTTCTACGAGCAGTACTTC.

Remarks on this clone: This clone may be a read error of a much larger clone one base away. The rearrangement joins TRBV28 to TRBJ2-5; D is undetermined. The better agreement between TRBJ2-7 and the DNA end casts doubt on the J call. The germline V gene encodes CDR1 MDHEN and CDR2 SYDVKM. The CDR3 loop spans 11 amino acids. The CDR3 nucleotides are TGTGCCAGCAGTTACTCCTACGAGCAGTACTTC. This codes for CASSYSYEQYF.

The chain joins TRBV13 to TRBJ2-3; TRBD1 agrees at 8 bases. The CDR3 consists of 16 residues. The germline CDR1 and CDR2 sequences are PRHDT and FYEKMQ (reference sequence). V gave up 1 base and J gave up 2 bases; unmatched junction bases: 5. The CDR3 region is CASSLATGEHTDTQYF. CDR3 nucleotide sequence: TGTGCCAGCAGCTTAGCGACAGGGGAACACACAGATACGCAGTATTTT.

The chain combines TRBV6-5 with TRBJ2-2, with unresolved D. This CDR3 contains 16 residues. Trimming shortened V by 2 bases and J by 1 base, and 11 bases separated the two germline ends. CDR1 and CDR2 (germline): MNHEY, SVGAGI. The chain's CDR3 is CASSYPSDGNTGELFF. The CDR3 DNA sequence: TGTGCCAGCAGTTACCCCTCGGACGGGAACACCGGGGAGCTGTTTTTT.

The J gene is TRBJ2-5, the V gene TRBV7-9, with D maybe TRBD2 (6 bases). V dropped 5 bases and J dropped 1 base, with 11 bases sitting between them. CDR1 is SEHNR, CDR2 FQNEAQ, per germline (reference sequence). The CDR3 extends over 14 amino acids. Written as DNA, the CDR3 is TGTGCCAGCAGCCCTTCGGGGGTCCAAGAGACCCAGTACTTC. It translates to CASSPSGVQETQYF.

This clone has only one observation. The chain has TRBV11-2 and TRBJ2-1; 14 positions agree with TRBD2. J was trimmed by 7 bases and V by 5 bases; bases with no gene match: 4. This CDR3 is built from 15 residues. Germline CDR1 SGHAT, CDR2 FQNNGV. CDR3 DNA sequence: TGTGCCAGCAGCCGCGGGACTAGCGGGAGTAATGAGCAGTTCTTC. Translating it yields CASSRGTSGSNEQFF.

This clone showed up just once. The rearrangement joins TRBV29-1 to TRBJ2-6; tentative D call: TRBD2 (6 bases). Germline loops: CDR1 SQVTM, CDR2 ANQGSEA. The ends were cut back, 4 bases at V and 1 base at J, with 14 bases in the middle. The CDR3 totals 16 residues. CDR3 coding DNA: TGCAGCGTTGTTCAAGCGGGTAGGTCTGGGGCCAACGTCCTGACTTTC. It encodes CSVVQAGRSGANVLTF. Looking up the rest from reference TRBV29-1 and TRBJ2-6 gives the full variable domain: SAVISQKPSRDICQRGTSLTIQCQVDSQVTMMFWYRQQPGQSLTLIATANQGSEATYESGFVIDKFPISRPNLTFSTLTVSNMSPEDSSIYLCSVVQAGRSGANVLTFGAGSRLTVL.

This chain uses TRBV6-5 with TRBJ1-1, with D perhaps TRBD1 (5 bases). The germline V and J ends were trimmed by 2 bases and 0 bases, with 10 bases remaining between them. The CDR3 has 15 residues. Germline V gene lookup returns CDR1 MNHEY and CDR2 SVGAGI. The CDR3 sequence is CASSYGATMNTEAFF. DNA for the CDR3: TGTGCCAGCAGTTACGGGGCCACTATGAACACTGAAGCTTTCTTT.